This TCR beta chain is from a study of control samples from healthy donors and cancer patients. V lost 10 bases and J lost 10, with 16 bases in between. Germline V gene data show CDR1 as SNHLY and CDR2 as FYNNEI. The CDR3 runs to 11 residues. The method was immunoSEQ multiplex PCR; TCRdb's version includes in-frame clones alone and lacks a portion of them. The sample holds more than 95,000 clones; approximately 92% are singletons and the top ten take under 0.7%. The sequencing input was PBMCs. The chain carries TRBV2 and TRBJ1-1, with a weak D call TRBD1 (5 bases). The receptor's source is an elderly man with head and neck cancer. The CDR3 DNA sequence: TGTGCCACCCAATACGTGGGGGGAGCTTTCTTT. Amino acids: CATQYVGGAFF.